This T cell receptor beta chain appears in the sequencing data of a study of Graves' ophthalmopathy and Graves' hyperthyroidism listed by TCRdb under 2018. The study in broad terms: Peripheral blood was collected at initial diagnosis, before any treatment. In more than 5 hyperthyroidism patients, the T-cell repertoire of thyroid tissue was compared with the T-cell repertoire of blood. TCR beta repertoire signatures were used to distinguish Graves' ophthalmopathy from Graves' hyperthyroidism and to predict progression to ophthalmopathy. The 85 to 100 discovery patients were randomly split 7:3 into training and test sets. To explore V-J signatures distinguishing ophthalmopathy from hyperthyroidism, a discovery set of 100 patients (about 44 ophthalmopathy, roughly 56 stable hyperthyroidism) was enrolled. An independent validation cohort comprised under 20 hyperthyroidism patients and some 16 patients who later progressed from hyperthyroidism to ophthalmopathy. Following sample collection, hyperthyroidism patients were given methimazole at a starting dose of 30 mg daily, and ophthalmopathy patients were given high-dose intravenous methylprednisolone. In total, over 130 blood samples were TCR-sequenced: approximately 40 ophthalmopathy, some 75 hyperthyroidism and about 17 hyperthyroidism-to-ophthalmopathy patients. The full study reports these points: Most of the expanded thyroid clonotypes with a frequency above 0.001 were also detected in blood, and it was suggested that the thyroid immune response may be reflected by blood repertoires. In validation, the model predicted ophthalmopathy progression with about 71% sensitivity and about 73% specificity; around twelve predicted patients were CT-confirmed with GO in a median of about 6.1 months. Sample size was not predetermined statistically, and investigators were not blinded to group allocation. Ophthalmopathy was separated from stable hyperthyroidism by the 13-signature model with about 89% sensitivity and just under 84% specificity in cross-validation and with 80%/75% in the test set.

Reading from cysteine to phenylalanine, the CDR3 counts 13 amino acids. The DNA shown is the 39-base CDR3, in frame from base 1. CDR1 and CDR2 are read off the germline V gene as MDHEN and SYDVKM. V and J are truncated by 6 bases and 1 base respectively, leaving an intervening sequence of 9 bases. Hyperthyroidism was defined as stable when no progression to ophthalmopathy occurred within 18 months of follow-up. Patients with hyperthyroidism were aged 18 to 65 years, had been newly diagnosed, and had a disease duration of less than 2 months. Patients with other autoimmune diseases, uncontrolled infections, pregnancy or lactation were excluded from the study. Diagnosis was based on clinical symptoms, serum thyroxine, TRAb, thyroid ultrasound and orbital computed tomography. PBMCs were isolated from approximately 10 ml of fresh peripheral blood by Ficoll-Paque density gradient centrifugation. Total RNA was extracted using Trizol reagent, and RNA quality was checked on an Agilent 2100 Bioanalyzer.

Worth noting for this clonotype: It has no known antigen specificity. Base-call qualities are not available, and no considerably larger clone is one nucleotide away.

TCR beta CDR3 regions were amplified from RNA transcripts for repertoire sequencing. A first-round RT-PCR used HTBI primers with the Qiagen OneStep RT-PCR kit, followed by a second-round multiplex PCR, size selection and purification. Libraries were sequenced paired-end with 100 bp reads on an Illumina HiSeq2000. Turning to the authors' computational methods: SOAPnuke was used for read processing, and reads with adapters, uncalled bases, a mean Phred below 15, or no exact constant-primer or identifier match were discarded. COPE v1.2.5 was used to merge the high-quality paired reads. Each unique nucleotide sequence was defined as a clonotype, and clonotypes were aligned to IMGT TRB V, D and J references with MiTCR v1.1. Analysis was restricted to V-J combinations with a frequency above 0.0001, which covered 98% to 99.2% of repertoires. For each V-J combination, a TCR clonal expansion and chaos score was defined as F50 clonal expansion divided by the chaos observed in the TCRdist matrix. Welch's t-statistics and random forest were used to reduce features to about a dozen V-J combinations, which were fed into a naive Bayes classifier. The Morisita-Horn index was used to measure how similar the thyroid and blood repertoires were. TCRdb applied fastp at Q25 and MiXCR to the public reads, then kept only in-frame beta chains. Under each unique CDR3 protein, matching rows form one entry showing the most common genes and DNA. The V and J calls, along with clone size, are taken from TCRdb and not from the paper's own processing. Present in this sample are roughly 380,000 distinct CDR3 sequences, 15% of which were seen just once. Approximately 7% of the sample belongs to the ten largest clones.

This TCR derives from a woman between 18 and 30 years old with stable Graves' hyperthyroidism. Donor details come from another sample of the same person, matched by shared clones. The rearrangement joined TRBV28 to TRBJ1-1, with no D gene named confidently. Source material: peripheral blood. The CDR3 sequence is CASRTDANTEAFF. The sequenced DNA is TGTGCCAGCAGGACGGACGCGAACACTGAAGCTTTCTTT.